This TCR beta chain emerged from a study of T cells after posttransplantation cyclophosphamide. This clone was observed at least ten times. What it recognizes is unknown. The table came from immunoSEQ multiplex PCR; TCRdb's copy has only in-frame clones and leaves some out. Observed in the sample are 40,000 to 60,000 clones, none of them singletons. From germline, CDR1 is MDHEN and CDR2 SYDVKM. V gave up 6 bases and J gave up 4 bases; unmatched junction bases: 8. This CDR3 has 15 residues. Study results and limitations: Skin or GI-infiltrating T cells shared few TRB sequences with blood.

The source of this sequence is a middle-aged man in good health, CMV-negative, and a related stem cell transplant donor. Sequencing input: PBMCs. The genes are TRBV28 and TRBJ2-5; 10 bases are a match to TRBD2. CDR3 sequence reads: CASRAIAGGLETQYF. DNA for the CDR3: TGTGCCAGCAGAGCGATAGCGGGAGGTTTAGAGACCCAGTACTTC. The complete variable domain, with remaining parts taken from reference TRBV28 and TRBJ2-5, reads DVKVTQSSRYLVKRTGEKVFLECVQDMDHENMFWYRQDPGLGLRLIYFSYDVKMKEKGDIPEGYSVSREKKERFSLILESASTNQTSMYLCASRAIAGGLETQYFGPGTRLLVL.